A selection of T cell receptor beta chains follows, all from one sample in a study of tissue T cells after allogeneic stem cell transplantation. Clones were sequenced by immunoSEQ multiplex PCR, and TCRdb holds only the in-frame ones, with some missing. The data show 25,000 to 35,000 clones, with over 75% seen just once and 3.5% to 4.5% held by the top ten. The input for sequencing was blood, taken before transplantation. All receptors come from a woman between 18 and 55 years old who later had graft-versus-host disease after an allogeneic stem cell transplant. Each CDR3 is given without its conserved first and last residue. D genes are given only for firm matches.

TRBJ2-7,TRBV2,TRBD2,ASNLPGLAGSRGGEQY
TRBJ1-5,TRBV7-2,-,ASSLGGAQPQH
TRBJ1-2,TRBV9,TRBD1,ASSVPGQGMGGYT
TRBJ2-7,TRBV5-6,-,ASSFSGSEQY
TRBJ1-1,TRBV19,-,ATQSNRQMNTEAF
TRBJ1-2,TRBV5-6,-,ASSLVGSQSYGYT
TRBJ1-2,TRBV27,TRBD1,ASSLSGTGDGYT
TRBJ2-7,TRBV27,TRBD2,ASSSHQSGSSYEQY
TRBJ2-7,TRBV7-8,TRBD2,ASSEGTSGVDEQY
TRBJ2-3,TRBV5-5,TRBD2,ASSHSSGRAPDTQY
TRBJ2-3,TRBV5-1,-,ASSTPRIGADTQY
TRBJ1-2,TRBV6-4,-,ASSDSSSLGYT
TRBJ1-5,TRBV27,-,ASSLFLSPKPCLKNQPQH
TRBJ2-7,TRBV28,TRBD2,ASSLDPSGRDRYEQY
TRBJ2-7,TRBV6-5,-,ASRWGLHYEQY
TRBJ1-2,TRBV7-2,-,ASSVGEIGGYT
TRBJ2-3,TRBV10-1,TRBD1,ASSESPGTGTTDTQY
TRBJ1-4,TRBV29-1,TRBD1,SVGQGREKLF
TRBJ1-5,TRBV27,-,ASSPIDMFHRPQH
TRBJ2-1,TRBV19,-,ASSIGPGASYNEQF
TRBJ2-1,TRBV9,TRBD1,ASSPGTGLNEQF
TRBJ1-1,TRBV4-1,-,ASSQDPGRDTEAF
TRBJ1-1,TRBV19,-,ASKAGTGNTEAF
TRBJ1-2,TRBV4-2,-,ASSQEGGTNYGYT
TRBJ2-7,TRBV15,-,ATSRGAGSYEQY
TRBJ2-3,TRBV18,-,ASSERKNSDTQY
TRBJ2-7,TRBV6-1,-,ASSEVWDVCEQY
TRBJ1-4,TRBV19,TRBD1,ASSSTGAATNEKLF
TRBJ2-7,TRBV7-8,TRBD2,ASSWSGTSASYEQY
TRBJ1-3,TRBV19,-,ASSNGLSGNTIY
TRBJ2-5,TRBV3-1/TRBV3-2,TRBD1,ASSQERPGGAETQY
TRBJ2-2,TRBV9,-,ASSVAGRANTGELF
TRBJ1-2,TRBV7-2,TRBD1,ASSLRTGVDGYT
TRBJ1-1,TRBV5-1,TRBD1,ASSLSQGDAEAF
TRBJ1-6,TRBV10-3,-,AISEPGGGGYNSPLH
TRBJ2-5,TRBV4-3,TRBD2,ASSQERGGQETQY
TRBJ1-2,TRBV11-2,-,ASSLDTNYGYT
TRBJ2-7,TRBV5-4,TRBD1,ASSFRGTGEYEQY
TRBJ1-6,TRBV5-1,TRBD1,ASSGFDSGQGSSPLH